This TCR beta chain was observed in a study of shared clonotypes between healthy human individuals. Every donor, a Caucasian adult, lived in Nashville, Tennessee. Some 28,000 T cell genomes (approximately 300 ng DNA) went into each PBMC replicate. Generated by immunoSEQ multiplex PCR, the TCRdb table keeps only in-frame clones and is missing some. In the table there are about 480,000 clones, about four fifths of which are singletons. V shed 5 bases, J shed 4 bases, and the junction held 13 bases outside the gene matches. The CDR3 contains 16 residues. The germline V gene has CDR1 SGHTA and CDR2 FQGNSA.

The chain uses TRBV7-2 and TRBJ2-5, with 7 bases aligning to TRBD2. Sequenced material: PBMCs. The origin of this receptor is a woman aged 40 to 49 in good health. Some clones in this sample may be carry-over from other donors' samples. CDR3 residues: CASSGSVGGSGETQYF. The CDR3 region has the DNA TGTGCCAGCAGCGGTTCTGTTGGCGGGAGTGGAGAGACCCAGTACTTC.